The source of this T cell receptor beta chain is a study of T-cell memory formation after mild COVID-19. TCRdb redid the calling of the 5' RACE reads with MiXCR, one entry per CDR3 protein. The data hold around 250,000 distinct CDR3 sequences, with approximately 9% observed a single time. This CDR3 spans 16 amino acids. Trimming cost V 2 bases and J 2 bases; bases outside gene matches: 7. Germline lookup yields CDR1 ENHRY and CDR2 SYGVKD. The receptor's source is a man younger than 35 who had mild COVID-19 (a few samples of this study predate the infection). Cell type and time point are not known. The specimen sequenced was PBMCs or a T cell subset sorted from them (not recorded which). The V call is TRBV10-3, the J call TRBJ2-3, with 7 bases lining up with TRBD2. The CDR3 spells CAISEGRRGITDTQYF. CDR3 nucleotides: TGTGCCATCAGTGAGGGTCGGCGGGGGATCACAGATACGCAGTATTTT.